This T cell receptor beta chain derives from a study of cytomegalovirus exposure and HLA in healthy donors. Germline V gene sequence: CDR1 MNHEY, CDR2 SMNVEV (reference sequence). V lost 3 bases to trimming and J lost 6 bases; unmatched junction nucleotides: 10. The CDR3 loop spans 16 amino acids. 60 Vbeta and 13 Jbeta primers were used in PCR. The protocol was immunoSEQ multiplex PCR, while the TCRdb copy is restricted to in-frame clones and leaves out a portion. The table lists about 270,000 clones, about 66% of them singletons. The specimen was PBMCs. This sequence originates from a female donor in good health and CMV-seronegative. The gene calls are TRBV27 and TRBJ2-7; 11 bases map to TRBD1. CDR3: CASSFGPGQGDIEQYF. The CDR3 nucleotides are TGTGCCAGCAGTTTCGGACCGGGACAGGGGGACATCGAGCAGTACTTC.